This is a list of T cell receptor beta chains from one sample in a study of monozygotic twins with inflammatory bowel disease. TCRdb re-called the 5' RACE reads and catalogs CDR3 proteins one per entry, DNA excluded. This sample's clone table lists fewer than 550,000 distinct CDR3 sequences. The specimen sequenced was blood. These TCRs come from a human donor with ulcerative colitis or Crohn's disease, or a healthy co-twin of an affected twin (not recorded which). The CDR3 runs from the conserved cysteine through the conserved F or W.

CDR3 length	V gene	J gene	CDR3 protein
15	TRBV7-8	TRBJ2-7	CASSSTTGGSYEQYF
16	TRBV5-1	TRBJ2-5	CASSFGLAGVGETQYF
14	TRBV27	TRBJ2-2	CASSPRTPTGELFF
15	TRBV19	TRBJ1-1	CASSVSGGRWTEAFF
16	TRBV7-9	TRBJ2-7	CASSFLGLGSANEQYF
19	TRBV5-1	TRBJ2-1	CASSSAGASGSGLYNEQFF
15	TRBV2	TRBJ1-1	CASSRQGMMNTEAFF
13	TRBV10-3	TRBJ2-7	CAISESMAPIKYF
18	TRBV9	TRBJ1-1	CASSVVPPGQTLNTEAFF
15	TRBV30	TRBJ2-1	CAWSVGLSSYNEQFF
13	TRBV20-1	TRBJ1-5	CSALYRGGQPQHF
13	TRBV10-3	TRBJ2-2	CAISPGGRGELFF
15	TRBV6-5	TRBJ2-1	CASNSRYGEGWEQFF
12	TRBV6-2/TRBV6-3	TRBJ2-7	CASRTDSYEQYF
18	TRBV15	TRBJ2-3	CATSRDPKHGRGPDTQYF
15	TRBV4-1	TRBJ1-4	CASSQTGTGVEKLSF
13	TRBV7-9	TRBJ2-1	CASSFSYGNEQFF
13	TRBV7-2	TRBJ2-1	CASSAGVGNEQFF
16	TRBV20-1	TRBJ2-4	CSAPPGLALTKNIQYF
17	TRBV5-1	TRBJ2-3	CVSSPSLAGGPSDTQYF
15	TRBV7-6	TRBJ2-1	CASSQLDRVQDEQFF
15	TRBV24-1	TRBJ2-5	CATSATGQGKETQYF
15	TRBV5-1	TRBJ1-4	CASSFADREDEKLFF
16	TRBV3-1	TRBJ2-1	CASSGGGSHSCNEQFF
15	TRBV27	TRBJ1-6	CASSSIQGLGSPLHF
13	TRBV5-4	TRBJ1-5	CASSVGQNQPQHF
13	TRBV4-1	TRBJ2-1	CASSQQQNNEQFF
15	TRBV4-1	TRBJ1-5	CASSQDGAGYQPQHF
13	TRBV11-2	TRBJ1-2	CASSTGSEGGYTF
16	TRBV5-1	TRBJ1-1	CASSPTGGGMNTEAFF
13	TRBV7-3	TRBJ1-1	CASATTGNTEAFF
14	TRBV7-9	TRBJ1-5	CASSTQAGNQPQHF
14	TRBV30	TRBJ1-6	CAWRLDSGGSPLHF
14	TRBV21-1	TRBJ1-2	CASSNALGRYGYTF
13	TRBV20-1	TRBJ2-1	CSASGDAYNEQFF
15	TRBV5-1	TRBJ2-1	CASSLEGPSYNEQFF
13	TRBV25-1	TRBJ1-2	CASSATSNYGYTF
13	TRBV20-1	TRBJ1-1	CSARRGAGTEAFF
14	TRBV10-3	TRBJ2-6	CAISEATGANVLTF
14	TRBV2	TRBJ1-5	CASRPMNSNQPQHF
12	TRBV29-1	TRBJ2-5	CSVEPGQETQYF
15	TRBV19	TRBJ1-1	CASSIRPKSNTEAFF
15	TRBV7-9	TRBJ1-5	CASSLGQGDGQPQHF
15	TRBV5-5	TRBJ2-3	CASSALLAVADTQYF
15	TRBV6-1	TRBJ2-3	CASRDSLVSTDTQYF